The present T cell receptor (beta chain) was sequenced within a study of cytomegalovirus exposure and HLA in healthy donors. In the study overall: In an earlier analysis, around 100 million unique TCR beta sequences were found from some 200 million T cells.

Whole-study findings and limits: Fewer N-insertions than the roughly 630-donor mean were reportedly shown by an Asian-associated ancestry cluster in a later analysis.

The CDR3 extends over 12 amino acids. Trimming took off 0 bases at V and 6 bases at J, with 5 bases between the two ends. Germline V gives CDR1 MGHDK, CDR2 SYGVNS. Donors in the study were healthy people who gave bone marrow. Primers included in the PCR were 60 Vbeta and 13 Jbeta primers. Method: immunoSEQ multiplex PCR; TCRdb's copy keeps in-frame clones and lacks some. The sample includes roughly 92,000 clones, approximately 80% seen only once; the top ten take roughly a quarter. In this sample, this clone turned up once. Its antigen remains unknown. The receptor comes from a woman aged 45-59 years in good health and CMV-seropositive. The V and J genes are TRBV25-1 and TRBJ1-1, with unresolved D. Sequencing was carried out using PBMCs. The CDR3 bases are TGTGCCAGCAGTGAATATTGGCCTGAAGCTTTCTTT. Protein sequence: CASSEYWPEAFF.